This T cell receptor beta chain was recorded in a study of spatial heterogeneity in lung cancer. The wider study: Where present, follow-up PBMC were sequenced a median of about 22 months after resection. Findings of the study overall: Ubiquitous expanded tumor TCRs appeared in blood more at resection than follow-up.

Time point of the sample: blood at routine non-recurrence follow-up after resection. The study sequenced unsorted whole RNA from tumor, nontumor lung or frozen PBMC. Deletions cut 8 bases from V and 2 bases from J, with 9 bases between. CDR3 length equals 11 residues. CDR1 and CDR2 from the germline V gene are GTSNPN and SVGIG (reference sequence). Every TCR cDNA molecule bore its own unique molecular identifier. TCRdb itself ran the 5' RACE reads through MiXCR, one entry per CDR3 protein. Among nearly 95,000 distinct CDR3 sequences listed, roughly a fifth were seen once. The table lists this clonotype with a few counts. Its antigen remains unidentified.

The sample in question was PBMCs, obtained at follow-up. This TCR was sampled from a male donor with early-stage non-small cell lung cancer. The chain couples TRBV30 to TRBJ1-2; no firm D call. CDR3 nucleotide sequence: TGTGCCGGCCCCACGAACTATGGCTACACCTTC. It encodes CAGPTNYGYTF.